This T cell receptor (beta chain) stems from a study of T cell changes during pregnancy in multiple sclerosis. The CDR3 extends over 15 amino acids. V was pared by 10 bases and J by 2 bases, with 11 bases of the junction left unmatched. CDR1 is MDHEN, CDR2 SYDVKM, per germline. Sequencing was performed with immunoSEQ multiplex PCR; in TCRdb, only in-frame clones are kept and a portion is missing. The sample includes tens of thousands of clones, 90% to 95% of them seen just once. V usage is TRBV28 and J usage is TRBJ2-7; 10 positions agree with TRBD2. This receptor was obtained from a female donor with multiple sclerosis, enrolled in a pregnancy study. The sample here was CD4+ T cells from peripheral blood mononuclear cells, taken before pregnancy. CDR3 region: CATCRGTSATYEQYF. The CDR3 region has the DNA TGTGCCACCTGCCGAGGGACTAGCGCCACCTACGAGCAGTACTTC.